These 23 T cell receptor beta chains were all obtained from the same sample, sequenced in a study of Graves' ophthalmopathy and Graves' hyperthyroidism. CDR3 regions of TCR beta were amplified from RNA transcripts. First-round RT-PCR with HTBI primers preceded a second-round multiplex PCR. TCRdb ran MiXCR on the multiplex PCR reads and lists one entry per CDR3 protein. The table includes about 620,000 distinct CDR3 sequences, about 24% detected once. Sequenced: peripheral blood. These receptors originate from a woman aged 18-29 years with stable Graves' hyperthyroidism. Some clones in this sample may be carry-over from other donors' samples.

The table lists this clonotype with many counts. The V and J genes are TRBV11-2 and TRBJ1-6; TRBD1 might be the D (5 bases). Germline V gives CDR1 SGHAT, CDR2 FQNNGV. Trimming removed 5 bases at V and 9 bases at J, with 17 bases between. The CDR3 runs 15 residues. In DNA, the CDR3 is TGTGCCAGCAGCGCAATACCCGTTGGGGGTTCACCCCTCCACTTT. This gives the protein CASSAIPVGGSPLHF.

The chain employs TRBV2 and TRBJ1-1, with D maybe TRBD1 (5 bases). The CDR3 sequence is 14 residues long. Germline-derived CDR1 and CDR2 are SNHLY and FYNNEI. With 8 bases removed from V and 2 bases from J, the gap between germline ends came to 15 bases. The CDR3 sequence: CASRGRGYNTEAFF. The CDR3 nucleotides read TGTGCCAGCCGGGGTAGGGGTTATAACACTGAAGCTTTCTTT.

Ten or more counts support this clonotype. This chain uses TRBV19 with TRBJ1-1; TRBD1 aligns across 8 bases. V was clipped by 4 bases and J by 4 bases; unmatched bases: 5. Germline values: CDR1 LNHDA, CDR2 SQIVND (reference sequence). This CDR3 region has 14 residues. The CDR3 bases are TGTGCCAGTAGTAATTACAGGGGGAGCACTGAAGCTTTCTTT. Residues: CASSNYRGSTEAFF.

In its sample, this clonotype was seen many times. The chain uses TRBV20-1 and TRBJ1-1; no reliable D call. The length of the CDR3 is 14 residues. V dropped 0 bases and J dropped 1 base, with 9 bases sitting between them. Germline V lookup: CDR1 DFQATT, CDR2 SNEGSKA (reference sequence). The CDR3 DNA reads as TGCAGTGCTAGAGATCGTATGGGGAACACTGAAGCTTTCTTT. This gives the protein CSARDRMGNTEAFF.

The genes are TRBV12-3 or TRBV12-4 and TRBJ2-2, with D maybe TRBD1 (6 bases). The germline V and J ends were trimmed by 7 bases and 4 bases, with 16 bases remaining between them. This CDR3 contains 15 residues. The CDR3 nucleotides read TGTGCCAGCACCCCCGGTCAGGGGTCCACCGGGGAGCTGTTTTTT. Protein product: CASTPGQGSTGELFF.

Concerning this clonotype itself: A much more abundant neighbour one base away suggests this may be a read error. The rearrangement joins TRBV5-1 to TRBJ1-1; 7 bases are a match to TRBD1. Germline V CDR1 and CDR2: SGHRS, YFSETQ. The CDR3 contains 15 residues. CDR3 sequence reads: CARSLEDRVATEAFF. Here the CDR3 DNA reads TGCGCCCGCAGCTTGGAAGACAGGGTGGCAACTGAAGCTTTCTTT. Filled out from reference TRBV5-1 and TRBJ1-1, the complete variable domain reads KAGVTQTPRYLIKTRGQQVTLSCSPISGHRSVSWYQQTPGQGLQFLFEYFSETQRNKGNFPGRFSGRQFSNSRSEMNVSTLELGDSALYLCARSLEDRVATEAFFGQGTRLTVV.

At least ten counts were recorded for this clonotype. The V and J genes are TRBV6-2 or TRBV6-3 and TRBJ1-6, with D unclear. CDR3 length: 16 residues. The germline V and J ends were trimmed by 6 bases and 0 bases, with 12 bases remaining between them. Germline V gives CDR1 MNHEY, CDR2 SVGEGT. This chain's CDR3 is CASSTTVGSYNSPLHF. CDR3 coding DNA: TGTGCCAGCAGCACTACGGTGGGCTCCTATAATTCACCCCTCCACTTT.

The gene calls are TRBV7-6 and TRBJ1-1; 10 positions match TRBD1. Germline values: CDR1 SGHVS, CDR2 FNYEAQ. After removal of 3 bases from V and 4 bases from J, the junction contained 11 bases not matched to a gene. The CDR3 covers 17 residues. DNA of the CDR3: TGTGCCAGCAGCTTCAATCCCCGGGACAGGGGAGGCACTGAAGCTTTCTTT. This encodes CASSFNPRDRGGTEAFF.

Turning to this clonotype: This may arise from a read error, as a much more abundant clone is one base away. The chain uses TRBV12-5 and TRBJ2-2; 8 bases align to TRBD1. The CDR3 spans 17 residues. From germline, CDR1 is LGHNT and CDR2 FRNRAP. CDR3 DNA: TGTGCTAGTGGTTTGGTTATTTCCAGGGGGCTGACCGGGGAGCTGCGTTTT. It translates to CASGLVISRGLTGELRF.

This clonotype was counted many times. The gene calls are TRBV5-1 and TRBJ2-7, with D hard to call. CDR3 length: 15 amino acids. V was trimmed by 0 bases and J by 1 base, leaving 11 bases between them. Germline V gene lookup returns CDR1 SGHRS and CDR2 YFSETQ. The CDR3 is CASSLGSFSSYEQYF. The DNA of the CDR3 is TGCGCCAGCAGCTTGGGCAGCTTCAGTTCCTACGAGCAGTACTTC.

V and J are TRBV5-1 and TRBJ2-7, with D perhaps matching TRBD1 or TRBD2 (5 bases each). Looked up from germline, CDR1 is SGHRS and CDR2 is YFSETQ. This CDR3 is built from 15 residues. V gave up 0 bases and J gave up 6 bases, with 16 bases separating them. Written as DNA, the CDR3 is TGCGCCAGCAGCTTGGATTCGGGGACCATTGGCGAGCAGTACTTC. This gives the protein CASSLDSGTIGEQYF.

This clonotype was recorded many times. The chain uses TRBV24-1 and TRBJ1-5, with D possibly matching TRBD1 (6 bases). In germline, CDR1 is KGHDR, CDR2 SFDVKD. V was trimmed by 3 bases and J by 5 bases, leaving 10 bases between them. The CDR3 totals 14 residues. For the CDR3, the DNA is TGTGCCACCAGTGATCCAGGGGAGGATCAGCCCCAGCATTTT. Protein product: CATSDPGEDQPQHF.

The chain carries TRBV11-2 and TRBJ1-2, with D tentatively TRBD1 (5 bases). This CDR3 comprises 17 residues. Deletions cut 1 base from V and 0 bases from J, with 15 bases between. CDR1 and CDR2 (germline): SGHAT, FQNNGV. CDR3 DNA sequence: TGTGCCAGCAGCTTAGGTGACCGACAGAGCCCTAACTATGGCTACACCTTC. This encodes CASSLGDRQSPNYGYTF.

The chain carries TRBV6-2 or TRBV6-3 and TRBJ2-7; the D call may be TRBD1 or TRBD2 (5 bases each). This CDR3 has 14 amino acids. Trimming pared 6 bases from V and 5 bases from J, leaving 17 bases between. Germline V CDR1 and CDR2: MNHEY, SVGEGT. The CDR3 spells CASSPGRGVHEQYF. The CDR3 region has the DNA TGTGCCAGCAGCCCCGGACGAGGGGTCCACGAGCAGTACTTC.

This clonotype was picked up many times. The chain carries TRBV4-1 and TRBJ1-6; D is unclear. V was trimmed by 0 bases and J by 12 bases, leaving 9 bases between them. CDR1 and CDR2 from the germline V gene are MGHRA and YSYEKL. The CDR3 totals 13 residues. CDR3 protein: CASSQDLRKPLHF. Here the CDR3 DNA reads TGCGCCAGCAGCCAAGATCTAAGAAAACCCCTCCACTTT.

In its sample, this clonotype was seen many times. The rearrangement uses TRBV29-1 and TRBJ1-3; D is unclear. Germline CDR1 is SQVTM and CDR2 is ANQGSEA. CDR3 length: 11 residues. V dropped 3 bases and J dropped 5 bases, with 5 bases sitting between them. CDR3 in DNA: TGCAGCGTTGAGGACCGAAACACCATATATTTT. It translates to CSVEDRNTIYF.

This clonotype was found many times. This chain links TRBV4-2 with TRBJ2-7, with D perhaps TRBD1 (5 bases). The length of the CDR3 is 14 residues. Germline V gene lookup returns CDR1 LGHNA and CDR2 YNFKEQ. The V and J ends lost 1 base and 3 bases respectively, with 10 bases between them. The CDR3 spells CASSQGKGDYEQYF. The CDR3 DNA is TGTGCCAGCAGCCAAGGGAAAGGGGACTACGAGCAGTACTTC.

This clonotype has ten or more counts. The CDR3 DNA reads TGTGCCAGCAGCCCCGGGACAGGGGGTCCCTACGAGCAGTACTTC. This codes for CASSPGTGGPYEQYF. The chain has TRBV11-2 and TRBJ2-7; 11 nucleotides agree with TRBD1. Germline V gene data show CDR1 as SGHAT and CDR2 as FQNNGV. V shed 5 bases, J shed 2 bases, and the junction held 5 bases outside the gene matches. CDR3 length: 15 residues.

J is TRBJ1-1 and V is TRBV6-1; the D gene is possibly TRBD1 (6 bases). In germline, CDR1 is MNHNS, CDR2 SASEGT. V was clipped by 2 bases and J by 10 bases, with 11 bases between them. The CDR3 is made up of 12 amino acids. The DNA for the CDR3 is TGTGCCAGCAGTGAATGGGGGCTGGGAGCTTTCTTT. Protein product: CASSEWGLGAFF.

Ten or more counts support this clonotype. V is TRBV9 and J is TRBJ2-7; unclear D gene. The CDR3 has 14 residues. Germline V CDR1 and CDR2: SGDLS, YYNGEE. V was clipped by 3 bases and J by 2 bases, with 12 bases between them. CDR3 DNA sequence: TGTGCCAGCAGCGCAACAGAAGGACCCTACGAGCAGTACTTC. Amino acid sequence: CASSATEGPYEQYF. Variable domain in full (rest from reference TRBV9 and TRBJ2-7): DSGVTQTPKHLITATGQRVTLRCSPRSGDLSVYWYQQSLDQGLQFLIQYYNGEERAKGNILERFSAQQFPDLHSELNLSSLELGDSALYFCASSATEGPYEQYFGPGTRLTVT.

The CDR3 coding sequence is TGTGCCAGCAGCCAGGGGGGGGCCACTGAAGCTTTCTTT. Its translation is CASSQGGATEAFF. The gene calls are TRBV11-3 and TRBJ1-1; 7 positions agree with TRBD1. Per germline, CDR1 SGHNT and CDR2 YENEEA. CDR3 length equals 13 residues. Trimming cost V 5 bases and J 4 bases; bases outside gene matches: 4.

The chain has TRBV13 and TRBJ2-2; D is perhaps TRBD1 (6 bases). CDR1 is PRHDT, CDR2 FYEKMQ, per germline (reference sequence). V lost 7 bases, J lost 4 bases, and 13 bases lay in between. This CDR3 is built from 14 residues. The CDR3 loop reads CASKRETGTGELFF. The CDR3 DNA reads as TGTGCCAGCAAAAGGGAGACAGGCACCGGGGAGCTGTTTTTT.

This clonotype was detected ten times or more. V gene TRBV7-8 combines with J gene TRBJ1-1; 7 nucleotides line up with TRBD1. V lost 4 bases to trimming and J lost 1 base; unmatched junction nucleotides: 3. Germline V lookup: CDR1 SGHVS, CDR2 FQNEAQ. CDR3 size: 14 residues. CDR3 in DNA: TGTGCCAGCAGCTCCTGGACAGGGAACACTGAAGCTTTCTTT. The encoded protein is CASSSWTGNTEAFF.